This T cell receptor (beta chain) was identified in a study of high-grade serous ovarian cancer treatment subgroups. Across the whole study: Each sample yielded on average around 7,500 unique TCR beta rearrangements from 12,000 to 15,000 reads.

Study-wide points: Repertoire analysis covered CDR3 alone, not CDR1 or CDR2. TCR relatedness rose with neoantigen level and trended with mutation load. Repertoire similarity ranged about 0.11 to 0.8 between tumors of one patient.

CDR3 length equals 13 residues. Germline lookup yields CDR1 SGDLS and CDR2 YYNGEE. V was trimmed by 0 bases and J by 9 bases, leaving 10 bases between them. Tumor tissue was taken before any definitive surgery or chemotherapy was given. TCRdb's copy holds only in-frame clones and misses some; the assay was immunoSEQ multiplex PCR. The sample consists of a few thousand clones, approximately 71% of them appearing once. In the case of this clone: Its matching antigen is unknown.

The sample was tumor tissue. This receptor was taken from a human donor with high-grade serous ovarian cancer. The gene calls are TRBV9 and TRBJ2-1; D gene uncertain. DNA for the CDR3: TGTGCCAGCAGCGTAGGCGTTAGTACTGAGCAGTTCTTC. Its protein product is CASSVGVSTEQFF.